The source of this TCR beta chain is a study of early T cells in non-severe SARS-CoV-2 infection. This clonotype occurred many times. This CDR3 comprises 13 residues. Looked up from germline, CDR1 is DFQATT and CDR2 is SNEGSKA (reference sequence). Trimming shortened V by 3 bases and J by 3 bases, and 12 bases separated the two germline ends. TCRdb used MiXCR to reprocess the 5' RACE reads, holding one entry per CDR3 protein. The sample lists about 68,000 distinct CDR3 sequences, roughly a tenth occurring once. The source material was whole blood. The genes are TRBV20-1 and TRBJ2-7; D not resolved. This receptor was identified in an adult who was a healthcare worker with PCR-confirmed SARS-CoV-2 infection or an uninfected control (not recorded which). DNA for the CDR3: TGCAGTGCTAGGTCCTTAAACAACTACGAGCAGTACTTC. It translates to CSARSLNNYEQYF.